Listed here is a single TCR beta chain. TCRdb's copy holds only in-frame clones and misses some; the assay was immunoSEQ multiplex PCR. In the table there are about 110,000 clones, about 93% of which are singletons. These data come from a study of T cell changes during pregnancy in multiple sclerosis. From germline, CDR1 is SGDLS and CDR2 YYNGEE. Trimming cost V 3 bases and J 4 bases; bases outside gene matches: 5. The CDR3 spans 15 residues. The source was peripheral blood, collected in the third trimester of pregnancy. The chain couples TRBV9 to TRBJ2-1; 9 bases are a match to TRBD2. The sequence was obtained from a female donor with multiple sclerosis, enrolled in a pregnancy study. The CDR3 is CASSGGGGGYNEQFF. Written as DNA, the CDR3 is TGTGCCAGCAGCGGGGGCGGGGGGGGATACAATGAGCAGTTCTTC.